This TCR beta chain emerged from a study of radiation and T cells in renal cell carcinoma. Study findings and constraints: Top tumor clonotypes rose in blood 2 weeks post-radiation, then contracted. Baseline intratumoral clonotype presence is unknown without pretreatment biopsies.

Concerning this clone itself: Its antigen is currently unknown.

J was trimmed by 1 base and V by 7 bases; bases with no gene match: 6. Germline V CDR1 and CDR2: MRHNA, SNTAGT. The CDR3 extends over 14 amino acids. Some clones are missing from TCRdb's copy, which holds only in-frame ones; the method was immunoSEQ multiplex PCR. The table lists around 140,000 clones, 88% of them singletons. Specified time point: baseline pretreatment blood. Described treatment: 15 Gy SBRT to primary tumor, nephrectomy 4 weeks later. The chain combines TRBV6-4 with TRBJ1-1; TRBD1 agrees at 7 bases. This TCR came from a woman between 70 and 85 years old with renal cell carcinoma. The sample here was blood, taken from a patient whose treatment included radiotherapy and nephrectomy. CDR3 sequence reads: CASNRDRKNTEAFF. The DNA for the CDR3 is TGTGCCAGCAATCGGGACAGAAAGAACACTGAAGCTTTCTTT.